The 6 T cell receptor beta chains given below trace back to one sample, sequenced in a study of cytomegalovirus exposure and HLA in healthy donors. Use of 60 Vbeta and 13 Jbeta primers characterized the PCR. The protocol was immunoSEQ multiplex PCR, while the TCRdb copy is restricted to in-frame clones and leaves out a portion. This table has tens of thousands of clones, about 79% appearing once. The sequenced material came from PBMCs. The origin of the receptors is a young man in good health and CMV-seropositive.

The chain links TRBV5-1 to TRBJ2-5, with 8 nucleotides matching TRBD2. With V trimmed by 3 bases and J by 4 bases, 8 bases remained unmatched. The CDR3 has 15 amino acids. Germline CDR1 SGHRS, CDR2 YFSETQ. CDR3 sequence reads: CASSSVGRAIETQYF. CDR3 bases: TGCGCCAGCAGCTCCGTCGGGAGGGCCATAGAGACCCAGTACTTC. The entire variable domain, with the rest obtained from reference TRBV5-1 and TRBJ2-5, is as follows: KAGVTQTPRYLIKTRGQQVTLSCSPISGHRSVSWYQQTPGQGLQFLFEYFSETQRNKGNFPGRFSGRQFSNSRSEMNVSTLELGDSALYLCASSSVGRAIETQYFGPGTRLLVL.

The chain employs TRBV28 and TRBJ2-7; D remains unclear. CDR1 and CDR2 (germline): MDHEN, SYDVKM. This CDR3 has 12 amino acids. V gave up 7 bases and J gave up 3 bases, with 10 bases separating them. The CDR3 is CASTSSRYEQYF. The CDR3 nucleotides read TGTGCCAGCACGTCGTCGCGCTACGAGCAGTACTTC.

This chain connects TRBV5-6 to TRBJ2-1; 7 nucleotides match TRBD1. The CDR3 is 14 residues long. Germline trimming cut 3 bases from V and 7 bases from J; bases unmatched to any gene: 7. Germline-derived CDR1 and CDR2 are SGHDT and YYEEEE. This CDR3 is CASSSDRAWNEQFF. The CDR3, as DNA: TGTGCCAGCAGCTCAGACAGGGCGTGGAATGAGCAGTTCTTC.

The chain uses TRBV2 and TRBJ2-7, with a weak D call TRBD1 (5 bases). Germline V gene lookup returns CDR1 SNHLY and CDR2 FYNNEI. The V end lost 6 bases, the J end lost 2 bases, and 11 bases lay between the germline ends. There are 13 residues in the CDR3. The chain's CDR3 is CASSVGAPYEQYF. In DNA, the CDR3 is TGTGCCAGCAGCGTTGGGGCCCCCTACGAGCAGTACTTC.

The chain joins TRBV2 to TRBJ1-1; no definite D call. Trimming stripped 4 bases from V and 8 bases from J, with 14 bases between. The germline V gene has CDR1 SNHLY and CDR2 FYNNEI. The CDR3 runs 13 residues. CDR3 amino acids: CASSVGVNGEAFF. Written as DNA, the CDR3 is TGTGCCAGCAGTGTCGGGGTAAACGGGGAAGCTTTCTTT.

This clone was observed once. This rearrangement joins TRBV6-6 to TRBJ2-3, with D possibly matching TRBD2 (6 bases). The germline V gene encodes CDR1 MNHNY and CDR2 SVGAGI (reference sequence). There are 14 residues in the CDR3. Deletions cut 5 bases from V and 5 bases from J, with 14 bases between. For the CDR3, the DNA is TGTGCCAGCAGTCCGAGCCCCGGGGGAGATACGCAGTATTTT. This codes for CASSPSPGGDTQYF.